A selection of T cell receptor beta chains follows, all from one sample in a study of T cell repertoires in cytomegalovirus infection. TCRdb reanalysed the reads using MiXCR and keeps one entry per CDR3 protein. Of 490,000 or so distinct CDR3 sequences in the sample, around 11% are singletons; the top ten hold roughly 10%. Sequenced input: PBMCs. The receptors come from a human donor in good health (CMV status not recorded). Some clones in this sample may be carry-over from other donors' samples. CDR3s include the opening cysteine and the closing phenylalanine or tryptophan. Fields, in order: J gene, V gene, D gene, clone size, CDR3 protein, CDR3 DNA. D genes are given only for firm matches. Clone size is shown for a subset of rows, as once, few, many or a class of expanded clone.

TRBJ2-1 | TRBV29-1 | - | few | CSAQGRPSGLLRNEQFF | TGCAGCGCCCAAGGGAGGCCCAGCGGACTCTTAAGGAATGAGCAGTTCTTC
TRBJ2-3 | TRBV7-9 | - | few | CASSLVGQSGWTDTQYF | TGTGCCAGCAGCTTAGTGGGGCAGTCTGGCTGGACAGATACGCAGTATTTT
TRBJ1-2 | TRBV19 | - | many | CASRDTNYGYTF | TGTGCCAGTAGGGACACTAACTATGGCTACACCTTC
TRBJ1-2 | TRBV6-1 | - | many | CASSSSLDIYYGYTF | TGTGCCAGCAGTTCTTCACTCGACATTTACTATGGCTACACCTTC
TRBJ2-3 | TRBV12-3/TRBV12-4 | TRBD2 | few | CASSLRGGRTDTQYF | TGTGCCAGCAGCCTACGGGGGGGTCGGACAGATACGCAGTATTTT
TRBJ2-7 | TRBV7-2 | - | many | CASSLGRDRSYEQYF | TGTGCCAGCAGCTTAGGCCGGGACCGTTCCTACGAGCAGTACTTC
TRBJ2-5 | TRBV24-1 | TRBD1 | once | CATSALGQGETQYF | TGTGCCACCAGTGCCTTGGGACAGGGAGAGACCCAGTACTTC
TRBJ1-3 | TRBV12-3/TRBV12-4 | - | many | CASSLASRGNTIYF | TGTGCCAGCAGTTTAGCATCCCGGGGAAACACCATATATTTT
TRBJ1-2 | TRBV15 | - | - | CATSRARDGGYGYTF | TGTGCCACCAGCAGAGCCCGGGACGGCGGCTATGGCTACACCTTC
TRBJ2-5 | TRBV12-3/TRBV12-4 | - | many | CASSLNQRETQYF | TGTGCCAGCAGTTTAAACCAAAGGGAGACCCAGTACTTC
TRBJ2-2 | TRBV29-1 | TRBD1 | few | CSGRDRLDTGELFF | TGCAGCGGACGGGACAGGCTAGACACCGGGGAGCTGTTTTTT
TRBJ1-1 | TRBV4-2 | TRBD1 | - | CASSPDGTVAEAFF | TGTGCCAGCAGCCCAGACGGGACAGTCGCCGAAGCTTTCTTT
TRBJ2-4 | TRBV2 | - | many | CASSPRTLAKNIQYF | TGTGCCAGCAGCCCCCGGACCCTAGCCAAAAACATTCAGTACTTC
TRBJ2-3 | TRBV27 | - | many | CASSTEGFWSTDTQYF | TGTGCCAGCAGCACCGAGGGATTTTGGAGCACAGATACGCAGTATTTT
TRBJ1-3 | TRBV28 | - | many | CASSLVHGNTIYF | TGTGCCAGCAGTTTGGTCCACGGAAACACCATATATTTT
TRBJ1-1 | TRBV18 | TRBD1 | - | CASSQLHGQGNTEAFF | TGTGCCAGCTCCCAGCTCCACGGACAGGGGAACACTGAAGCTTTCTTT
TRBJ2-5 | TRBV6-1 | - | many | CASSEVAEETQYF | TGTGCCAGCAGTGAAGTGGCAGAAGAGACCCAGTACTTC
TRBJ2-1 | TRBV19 | TRBD2 | many | CASTHGTSGRNEQFF | TGTGCCAGTACCCACGGGACTAGCGGGAGAAATGAGCAGTTCTTC
TRBJ2-7 | TRBV5-1 | - | few | CASSLAVGTYEQYF | TGCGCCAGCAGCTTGGCCGTAGGGACCTACGAGCAGTACTTC
TRBJ1-2 | TRBV19 | - | many | CASSTTAGGNYGYTF | TGTGCCAGTAGTACGACCGCCGGGGGGAACTATGGCTACACCTTC
TRBJ2-1 | TRBV18 | - | many | CASSHSSYNEQFF | TGTGCCAGCTCACATTCTTCCTACAATGAGCAGTTCTTC
TRBJ2-3 | TRBV20-1 | TRBD2 | many | CSALTSGSADTQYF | TGCAGTGCTTTAACTAGCGGGAGTGCAGATACGCAGTATTTT
TRBJ2-2 | TRBV24-1 | TRBD2 | - | CATQSSGRANTGELFF | TGTGCCACACAGTCTAGCGGGAGGGCGAACACCGGGGAGCTGTTTTTT
TRBJ1-3 | TRBV7-2 | - | many | CASSLGPVSGSGNTIYF | TGTGCCAGCAGCCTAGGGCCGGTGTCGGGCTCTGGAAACACCATATATTTT
TRBJ2-7 | TRBV12-3/TRBV12-4 | TRBD2 | many | CASSFQREPEQYF | TGTGCCAGCAGTTTCCAGCGGGAACCCGAGCAGTACTTC
TRBJ2-6 | TRBV6-1 | - | - | CASSLHSSGANVLTF | TGTGCCAGCAGCCTACATAGCTCTGGGGCCAACGTCCTGACTTTC
TRBJ2-7 | TRBV20-1 | - | - | CSAGGTVGKGYEQYF | TGCAGTGCCGGCGGGACAGTGGGGAAGGGCTACGAGCAGTACTTC
TRBJ2-2 | TRBV12-5 | - | few | CASGSGPPITGELFF | TGTGCTAGTGGTTCGGGCCCTCCTATCACGGGGGAGCTGTTTTTT
TRBJ2-7 | TRBV20-1 | TRBD2 | few | CSARSGTSGRREQYF | TGCAGTGCTAGATCCGGGACTAGCGGGAGGCGTGAGCAGTACTTC
TRBJ1-3 | TRBV27 | - | - | CASSSPGEAGNTIYF | TGTGCCAGCAGTTCTCCAGGGGAGGCTGGAAACACCATATATTTT
TRBJ1-1 | TRBV4-2 | - | many | CASSQASRNTEAFF | TGTGCCAGCAGCCAAGCCTCAAGGAACACTGAAGCTTTCTTT
TRBJ2-5 | TRBV7-2 | - | many | CASSLGNDEGETQYF | TGTGCCAGCAGCTTAGGAAACGACGAGGGCGAGACCCAGTACTTC
TRBJ2-7 | TRBV27 | - | - | CASITPSYEQYF | TGTGCCAGCATTACGCCCTCCTACGAGCAGTACTTC
TRBJ1-2 | TRBV3-1 | - | - | CASSQGNSQGVNYGYTF | TGTGCCAGCAGCCAAGGGAACAGTCAGGGCGTTAACTATGGCTACACCTTC
TRBJ2-1 | TRBV5-1 | TRBD2 | many | CASSSSSGSPYNEQFF | TGCGCCAGCAGCTCTTCTAGCGGGAGTCCCTACAATGAGCAGTTCTTC
TRBJ2-7 | TRBV25-1 | - | many | CATTGHSHYEQYF | TGTGCCACCACGGGACATTCCCACTACGAGCAGTACTTC
TRBJ2-3 | TRBV4-1 | TRBD2 | few | CASSQVTSGHTDTQYF | TGTGCCAGCAGCCAAGTGACTAGCGGTCACACAGATACGCAGTATTTT
TRBJ2-1 | TRBV18 | - | few | CASSPKAPSGDEQFF | TGTGCCAGCTCACCAAAGGCGCCCTCCGGGGATGAGCAGTTCTTC
TRBJ1-2 | TRBV10-3 | - | few | CASKPETSTYGYTF | TGTGCCTCCAAGCCCGAGACTTCCACTTATGGCTACACCTTC
TRBJ2-3 | TRBV11-1 | TRBD1 | - | CASSRGQGNTDTQYF | TGTGCCAGCAGCAGGGGACAGGGGAACACAGATACGCAGTATTTT
TRBJ2-3 | TRBV7-3 | TRBD2 | many | CASSIAGGRTDTQYF | TGTGCCAGCAGCATAGCGGGAGGAAGGACAGATACGCAGTATTTT
TRBJ1-5 | TRBV30 | - | once | CAWSVSYSYQPQHF | TGTGCCTGGAGTGTAAGCTACTCCTATCAGCCCCAGCATTTT